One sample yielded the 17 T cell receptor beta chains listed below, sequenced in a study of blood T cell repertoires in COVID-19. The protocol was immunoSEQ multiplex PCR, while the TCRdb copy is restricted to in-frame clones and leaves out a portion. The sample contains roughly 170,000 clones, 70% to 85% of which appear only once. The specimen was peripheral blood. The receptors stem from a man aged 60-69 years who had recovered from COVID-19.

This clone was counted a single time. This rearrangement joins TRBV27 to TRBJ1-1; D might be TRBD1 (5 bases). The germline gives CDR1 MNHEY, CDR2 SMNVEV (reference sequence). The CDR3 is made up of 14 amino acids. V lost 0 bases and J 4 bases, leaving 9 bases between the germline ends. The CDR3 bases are TGTGCCAGCAGTTTATCCGCAGGGCTCACTGAAGCTTTCTTT. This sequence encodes CASSLSAGLTEAFF.

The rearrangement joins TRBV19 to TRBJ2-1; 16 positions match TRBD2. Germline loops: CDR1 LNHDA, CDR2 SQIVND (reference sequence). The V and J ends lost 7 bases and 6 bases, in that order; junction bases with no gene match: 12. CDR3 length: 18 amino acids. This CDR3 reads CASTLRGTSGGAGNEQFF. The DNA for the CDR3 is TGTGCCAGTACCCTCAGAGGGACTAGCGGGGGGGCCGGCAATGAGCAGTTCTTC.

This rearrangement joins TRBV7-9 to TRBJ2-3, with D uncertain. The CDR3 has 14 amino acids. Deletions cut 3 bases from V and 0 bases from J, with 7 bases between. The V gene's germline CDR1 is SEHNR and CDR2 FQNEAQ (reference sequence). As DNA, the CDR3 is TGTGCCAGCAGCTTCCTCCCTAGCACAGATACGCAGTATTTT. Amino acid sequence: CASSFLPSTDTQYF.

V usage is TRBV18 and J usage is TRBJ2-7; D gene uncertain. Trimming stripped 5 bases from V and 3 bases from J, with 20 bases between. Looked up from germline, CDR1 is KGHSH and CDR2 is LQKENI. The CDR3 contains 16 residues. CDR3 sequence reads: CASSSTQTMMLYEQYF. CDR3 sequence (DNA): TGTGCCAGCTCATCGACACAAACCATGATGCTCTACGAGCAGTACTTC. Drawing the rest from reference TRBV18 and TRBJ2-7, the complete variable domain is NAGVMQNPRHLVRRRGQEARLRCSPMKGHSHVYWYRQLPEEGLKFMVYLQKENIIDESGMPKERFSAEFPKEGPSILRIQQVVRGDSAAYFCASSSTQTMMLYEQYFGPGTRLTVT.

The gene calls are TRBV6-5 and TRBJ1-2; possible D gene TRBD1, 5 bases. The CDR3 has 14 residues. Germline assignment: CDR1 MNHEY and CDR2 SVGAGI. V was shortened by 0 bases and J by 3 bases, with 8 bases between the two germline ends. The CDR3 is CASSYSGGDYGYTF. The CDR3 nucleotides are TGTGCCAGCAGTTACTCGGGAGGGGACTATGGCTACACCTTC.

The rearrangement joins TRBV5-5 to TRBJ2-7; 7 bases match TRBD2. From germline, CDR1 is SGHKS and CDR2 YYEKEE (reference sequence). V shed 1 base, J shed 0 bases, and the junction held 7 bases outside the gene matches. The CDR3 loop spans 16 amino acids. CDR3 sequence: CASSLLGGGSSYEQYF. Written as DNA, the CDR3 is TGTGCCAGCAGCTTGTTGGGCGGGGGATCCTCCTACGAGCAGTACTTC. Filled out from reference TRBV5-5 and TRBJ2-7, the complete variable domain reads DAGVTQSPTHLIKTRGQQVTLRCSPISGHKSVSWYQQVLGQGPQFIFQYYEKEERGRGNFPDRFSARQFPNYSSELNVNALLLGDSALYLCASSLLGGGSSYEQYFGPGTRLTVT.

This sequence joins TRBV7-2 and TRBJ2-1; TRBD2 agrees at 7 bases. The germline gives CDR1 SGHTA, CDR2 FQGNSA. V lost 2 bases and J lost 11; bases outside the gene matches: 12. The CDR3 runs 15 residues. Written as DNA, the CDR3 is TGTGCCAGCAGCTTATTTAAGTACGCGGGAGTTCAGCAGTTCTTC. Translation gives CASSLFKYAGVQQFF.

The CDR3 nucleotides read TGCGCCAGCAGCCAAGAGGGGAGGGGTTCACCCCTCCACTTT. It encodes CASSQEGRGSPLHF. The chain couples TRBV4-3 to TRBJ1-6; D might be TRBD1 (5 bases). Trimming removed 0 bases at V and 9 bases at J, with 9 bases between. This CDR3 region has 14 residues. CDR1 is LGHNA, CDR2 YSLEER, per germline.

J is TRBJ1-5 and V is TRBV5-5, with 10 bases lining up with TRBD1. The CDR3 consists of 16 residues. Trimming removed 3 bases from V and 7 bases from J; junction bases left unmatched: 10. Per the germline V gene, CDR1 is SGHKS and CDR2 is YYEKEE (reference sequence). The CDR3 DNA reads TGTGCCAGCAGCTATACCTCTGACAGGGGGCTCCAGCCCCAGCATTTT. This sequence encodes CASSYTSDRGLQPQHF.

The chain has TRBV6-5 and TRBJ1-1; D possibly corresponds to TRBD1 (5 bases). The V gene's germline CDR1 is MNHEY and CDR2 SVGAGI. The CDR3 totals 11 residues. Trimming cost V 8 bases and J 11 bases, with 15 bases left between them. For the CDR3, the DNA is TGTGCCAGCCGACTCAGGGAATTCGCTTTCTTT. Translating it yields CASRLREFAFF.

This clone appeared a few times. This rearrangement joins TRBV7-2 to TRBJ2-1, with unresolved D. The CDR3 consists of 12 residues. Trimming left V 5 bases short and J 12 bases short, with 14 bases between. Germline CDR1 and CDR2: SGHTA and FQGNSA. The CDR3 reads CASSPQMEMQFF. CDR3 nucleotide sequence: TGTGCCAGCAGCCCGCAGATGGAGATGCAGTTCTTC.

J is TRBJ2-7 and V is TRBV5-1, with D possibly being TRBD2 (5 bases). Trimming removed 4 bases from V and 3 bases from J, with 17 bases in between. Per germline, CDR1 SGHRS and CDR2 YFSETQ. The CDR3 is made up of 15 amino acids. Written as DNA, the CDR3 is TGCGCCAGCAGCCTTGTTGCGGGTCTCAGCTACGAGCAGTACTTC. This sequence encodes CASSLVAGLSYEQYF. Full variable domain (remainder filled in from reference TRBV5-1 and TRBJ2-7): KAGVTQTPRYLIKTRGQQVTLSCSPISGHRSVSWYQQTPGQGLQFLFEYFSETQRNKGNFPGRFSGRQFSNSRSEMNVSTLELGDSALYLCASSLVAGLSYEQYFGPGTRLTVT.

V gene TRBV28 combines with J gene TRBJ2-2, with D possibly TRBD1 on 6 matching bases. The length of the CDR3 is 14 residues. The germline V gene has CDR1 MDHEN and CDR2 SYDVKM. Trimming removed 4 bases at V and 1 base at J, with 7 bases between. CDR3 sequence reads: CASSWGRNTGELFF. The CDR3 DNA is TGTGCCAGCAGTTGGGGGCGGAACACCGGGGAGCTGTTTTTT. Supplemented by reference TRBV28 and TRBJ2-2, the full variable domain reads DVKVTQSSRYLVKRTGEKVFLECVQDMDHENMFWYRQDPGLGLRLIYFSYDVKMKEKGDIPEGYSVSREKKERFSLILESASTNQTSMYLCASSWGRNTGELFFGEGSRLTVL.

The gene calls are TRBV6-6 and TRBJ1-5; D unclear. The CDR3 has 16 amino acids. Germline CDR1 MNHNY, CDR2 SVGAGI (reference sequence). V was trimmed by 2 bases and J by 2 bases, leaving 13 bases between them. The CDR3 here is CASSYDGREGNQPQHF. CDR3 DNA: TGTGCCAGCAGTTACGACGGGAGGGAGGGCAATCAGCCCCAGCATTTT.

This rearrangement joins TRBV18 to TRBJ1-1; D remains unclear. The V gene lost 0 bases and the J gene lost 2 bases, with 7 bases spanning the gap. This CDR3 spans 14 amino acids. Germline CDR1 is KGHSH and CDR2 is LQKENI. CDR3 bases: TGTGCCAGCTCACCACCGACGGGAAACACTGAAGCTTTCTTT. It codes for CASSPPTGNTEAFF.

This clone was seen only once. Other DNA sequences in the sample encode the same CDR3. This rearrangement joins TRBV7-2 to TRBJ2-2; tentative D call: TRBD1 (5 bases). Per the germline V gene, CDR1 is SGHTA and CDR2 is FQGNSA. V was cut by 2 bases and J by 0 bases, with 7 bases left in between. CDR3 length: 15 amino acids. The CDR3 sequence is CASSLQGANTGELFF. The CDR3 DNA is TGTGCCAGCAGCTTACAGGGCGCGAACACCGGGGAGCTGTTTTTT. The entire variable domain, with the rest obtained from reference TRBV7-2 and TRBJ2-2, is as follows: GAGVSQSPSNKVTEKGKDVELRCDPISGHTALYWYRQSLGQGLEFLIYFQGNSAPDKSGLPSDRFSAERTGGSVSTLTIQRTQQEDSAVYLCASSLQGANTGELFFGEGSRLTVL.

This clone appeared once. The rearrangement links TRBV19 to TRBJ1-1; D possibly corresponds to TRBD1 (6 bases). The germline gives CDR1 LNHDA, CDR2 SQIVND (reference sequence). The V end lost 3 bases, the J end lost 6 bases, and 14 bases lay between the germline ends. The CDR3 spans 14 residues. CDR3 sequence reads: CASSIRVRTAEAFF. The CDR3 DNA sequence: TGTGCCAGTAGTATTAGAGTTAGGACAGCTGAAGCTTTCTTT.